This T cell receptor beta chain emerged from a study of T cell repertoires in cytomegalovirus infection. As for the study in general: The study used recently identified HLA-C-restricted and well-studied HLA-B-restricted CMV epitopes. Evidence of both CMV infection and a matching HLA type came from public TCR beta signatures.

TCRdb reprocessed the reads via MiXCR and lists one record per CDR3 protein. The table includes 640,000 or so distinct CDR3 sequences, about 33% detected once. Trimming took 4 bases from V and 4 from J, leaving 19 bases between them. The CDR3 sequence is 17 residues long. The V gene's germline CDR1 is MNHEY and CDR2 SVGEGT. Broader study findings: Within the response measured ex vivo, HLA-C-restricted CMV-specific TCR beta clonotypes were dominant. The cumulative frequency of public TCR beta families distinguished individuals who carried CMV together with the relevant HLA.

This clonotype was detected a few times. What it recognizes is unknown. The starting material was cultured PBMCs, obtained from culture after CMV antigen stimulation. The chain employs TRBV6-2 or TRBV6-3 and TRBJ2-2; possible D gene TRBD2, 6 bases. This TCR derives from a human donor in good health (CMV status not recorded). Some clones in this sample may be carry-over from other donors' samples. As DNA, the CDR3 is TGTGCCAGCAGTTCAGTCCTAGCGCGGTACAGCACCGGGGAGCTGTTTTTT. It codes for CASSSVLARYSTGELFF.